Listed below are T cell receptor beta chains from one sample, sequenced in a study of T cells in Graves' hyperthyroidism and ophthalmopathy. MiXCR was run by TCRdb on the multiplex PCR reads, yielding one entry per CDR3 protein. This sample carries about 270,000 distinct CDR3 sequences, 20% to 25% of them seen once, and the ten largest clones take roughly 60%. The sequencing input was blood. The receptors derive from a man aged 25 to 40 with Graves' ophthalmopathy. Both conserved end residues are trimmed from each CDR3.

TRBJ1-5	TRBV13	ASSLNRGRDHSEPQH
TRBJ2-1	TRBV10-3	AISGNTNEQF
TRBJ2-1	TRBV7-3	ASSTRQGNEQF
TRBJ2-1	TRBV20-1	SAPGTFYNEQF
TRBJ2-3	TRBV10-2	ASSDWTGVGTDTQY
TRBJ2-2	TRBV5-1	ASSRLQGLAGEVGELF
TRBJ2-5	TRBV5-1	ASSLEGSWDPNEAGNQETQY
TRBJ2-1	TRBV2	ASSVGTSGTSEQF
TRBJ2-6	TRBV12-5	ASGVGQFSSGANVLT
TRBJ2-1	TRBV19	ASSPWGQGNEQF
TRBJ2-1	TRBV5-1	ASSLGAGGAYNEQF
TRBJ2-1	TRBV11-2	ASSLLAGKRGNEQF
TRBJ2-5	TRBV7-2	ASSLARSSHGTQY
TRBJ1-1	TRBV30	AWTSDRGRTEAF
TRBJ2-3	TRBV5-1	ASSLGASLADTQY
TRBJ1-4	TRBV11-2	ASSSEGGKLF
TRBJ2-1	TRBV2	ASTRSSSGNNEQF
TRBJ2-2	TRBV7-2	ASSLVSRNVEGELF
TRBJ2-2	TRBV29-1	SVAGFVGELF
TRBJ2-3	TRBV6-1	ASSRPGTSGTANTQY
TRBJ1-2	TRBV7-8	ASSLFTDPDYGYT
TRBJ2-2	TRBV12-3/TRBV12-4	ASSLRGAGYTGELF
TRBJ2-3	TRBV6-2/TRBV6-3	ASSYTVQPGDTQY
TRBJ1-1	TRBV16	ASRPTGATEAF
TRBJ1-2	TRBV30	AWSVDRLNYGYT
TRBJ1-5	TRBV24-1	ATSDWATGDNQPQH
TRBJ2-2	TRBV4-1	ASSQDPQAGLVHGTGELF
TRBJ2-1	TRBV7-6	ASSLGQGFYNEQF
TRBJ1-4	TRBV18	ASSSGQGGTNEKLF
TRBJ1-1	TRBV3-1	ASSQGPNTEAF
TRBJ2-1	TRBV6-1	ASSEMGYNEQF